Here is one T cell receptor (beta chain) with its context. These data are taken from a study of T cells in women clearing cervical HPV infection. Assay: immunoSEQ multiplex PCR; the TCRdb copy retains only in-frame clones and omits some. Its clone listing holds approximately 52,000 clones. The TCR was taken from a woman aged 18 to 75 with a cervical HPV16 infection that either progressed to CIN3+ or cleared (not recorded which). Sequenced: blood buffy coat.

The CDR3 protein is CARAGGRNTEAFF. CDR3 DNA (partial): TGTGCCAGGGCAGGGGGTAGAAACACTGAA. The chain joins TRBV30 to TRBJ1-1, with 7 positions matching TRBD1. Read data end 3 residues before the CDR3 end; the end is taken from the germline J gene. J was trimmed by 2 bases and V by 8 bases; bases with no gene match: 8. The CDR3 extends over 13 amino acids. Germline CDR1 GTSNPN, CDR2 SVGIG (reference sequence). The whole variable domain, remainder taken from reference TRBV30 and TRBJ1-1, is SQTIHQWPATLVQPVGSPLSLECTVEGTSNPNLYWYRQAAGRGLQLLFYSVGIGQISSEVPQNLSASRPQDRQFILSSKKLLLSDSGFYLCARAGGRNTEAFFGQGTRLTVV.